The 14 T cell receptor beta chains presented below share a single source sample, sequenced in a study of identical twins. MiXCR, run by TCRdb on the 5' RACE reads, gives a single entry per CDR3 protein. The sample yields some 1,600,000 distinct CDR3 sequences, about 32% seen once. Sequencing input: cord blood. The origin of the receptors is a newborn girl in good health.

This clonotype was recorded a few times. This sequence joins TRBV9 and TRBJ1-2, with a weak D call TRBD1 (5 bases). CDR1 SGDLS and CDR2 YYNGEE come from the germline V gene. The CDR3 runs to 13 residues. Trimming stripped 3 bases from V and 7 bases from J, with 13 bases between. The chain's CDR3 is CASSERQSFGYTF. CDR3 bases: TGTGCCAGCAGCGAACGACAGTCCTTTGGCTACACCTTC.

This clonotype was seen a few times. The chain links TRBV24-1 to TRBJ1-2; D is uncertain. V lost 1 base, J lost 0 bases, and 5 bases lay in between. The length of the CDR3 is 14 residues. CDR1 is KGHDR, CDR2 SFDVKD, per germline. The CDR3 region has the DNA TGTGCCACCAGTGATTTAGCAGCTAACTATGGCTACACCTTC. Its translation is CATSDLAANYGYTF.

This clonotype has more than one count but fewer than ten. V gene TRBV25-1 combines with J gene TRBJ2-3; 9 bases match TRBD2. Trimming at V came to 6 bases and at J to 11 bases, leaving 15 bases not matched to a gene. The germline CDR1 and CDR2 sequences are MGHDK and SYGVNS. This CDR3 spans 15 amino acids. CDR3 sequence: CASRGLKKSGGLQYF. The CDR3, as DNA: TGTGCCAGCAGAGGACTAAAAAAAAGCGGGGGGTTGCAGTATTTT.

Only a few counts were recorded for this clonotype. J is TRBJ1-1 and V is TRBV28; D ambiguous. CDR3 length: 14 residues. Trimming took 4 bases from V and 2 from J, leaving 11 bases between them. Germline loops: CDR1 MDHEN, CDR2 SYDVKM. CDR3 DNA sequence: TGTGCCAGCAGTTCCCCAAATCTTAACACTGAAGCTTTCTTT. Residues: CASSSPNLNTEAFF.

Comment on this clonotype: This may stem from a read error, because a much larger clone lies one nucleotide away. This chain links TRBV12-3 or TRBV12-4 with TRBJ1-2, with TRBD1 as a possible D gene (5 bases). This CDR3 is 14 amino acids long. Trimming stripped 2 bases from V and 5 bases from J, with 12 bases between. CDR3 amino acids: CASSLTLGVYGYTF. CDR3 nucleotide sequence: TGTGCCAGCAGTTTAACCCTGGGGGTATATGGCTACACCTTC.

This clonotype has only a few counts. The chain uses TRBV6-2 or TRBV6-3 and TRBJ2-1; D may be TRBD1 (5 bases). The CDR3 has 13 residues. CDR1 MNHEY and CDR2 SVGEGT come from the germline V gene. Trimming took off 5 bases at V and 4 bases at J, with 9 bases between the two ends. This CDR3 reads CASSGALYNEQFF. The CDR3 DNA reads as TGTGCCAGCAGTGGGGCCCTGTACAATGAGCAGTTCTTC.

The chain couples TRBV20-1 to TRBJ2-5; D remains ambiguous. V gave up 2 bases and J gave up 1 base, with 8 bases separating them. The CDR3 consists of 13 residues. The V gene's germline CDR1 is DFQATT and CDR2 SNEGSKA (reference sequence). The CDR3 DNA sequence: TGCAGTGCTAGAATCGGCTTCCAAGAGACCCAGTACTTC. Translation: CSARIGFQETQYF.

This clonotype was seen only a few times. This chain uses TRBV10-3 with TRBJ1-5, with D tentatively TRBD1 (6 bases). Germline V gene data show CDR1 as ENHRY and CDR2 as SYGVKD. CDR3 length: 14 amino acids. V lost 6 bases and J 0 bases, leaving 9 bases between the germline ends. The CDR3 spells CAISGTNSNQPQHF. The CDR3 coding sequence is TGTGCCATCAGCGGGACAAATAGCAATCAGCCCCAGCATTTT.

CDR3 nucleotides: TGTGCCAGCAGCACGGGACAGGGGGCAACTAATGAAAAACTGTTTTTT. Translating gives CASSTGQGATNEKLFF. This chain links TRBV7-9 with TRBJ1-4; 11 bases are shared with TRBD1. Germline V lookup: CDR1 SEHNR, CDR2 FQNEAQ (reference sequence). There are 16 residues in the CDR3. V lost 5 bases, J lost 0 bases, and 2 bases stayed unmatched.

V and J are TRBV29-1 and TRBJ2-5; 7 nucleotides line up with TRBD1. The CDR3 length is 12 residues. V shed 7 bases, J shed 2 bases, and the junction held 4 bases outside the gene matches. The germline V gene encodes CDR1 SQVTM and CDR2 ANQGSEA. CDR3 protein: CSGDRDQETQYF. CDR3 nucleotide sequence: TGCAGCGGTGACAGGGATCAAGAGACCCAGTACTTC.

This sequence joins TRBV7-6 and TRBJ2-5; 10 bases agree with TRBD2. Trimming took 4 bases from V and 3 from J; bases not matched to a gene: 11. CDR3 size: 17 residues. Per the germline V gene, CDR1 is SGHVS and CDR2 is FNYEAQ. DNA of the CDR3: TGTGCCAGCAGCTCTAAGACGGTAGCGGGGGGAAAAGAGACCCAGTACTTC. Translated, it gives CASSSKTVAGGKETQYF.

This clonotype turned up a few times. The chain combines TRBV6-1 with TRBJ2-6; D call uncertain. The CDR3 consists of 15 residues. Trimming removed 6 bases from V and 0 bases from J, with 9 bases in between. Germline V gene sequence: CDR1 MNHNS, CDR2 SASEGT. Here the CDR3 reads CASRDDNSGANVLTF. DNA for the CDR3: TGTGCCAGCAGAGACGACAACTCTGGGGCCAACGTCCTGACTTTC.

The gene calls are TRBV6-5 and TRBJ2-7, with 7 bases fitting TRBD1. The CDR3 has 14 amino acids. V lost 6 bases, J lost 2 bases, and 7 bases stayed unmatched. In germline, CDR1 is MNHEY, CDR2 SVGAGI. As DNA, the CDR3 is TGTGCCAGCAGGCGCGGACAGGTAACCTACGAGCAGTACTTC. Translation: CASRRGQVTYEQYF.

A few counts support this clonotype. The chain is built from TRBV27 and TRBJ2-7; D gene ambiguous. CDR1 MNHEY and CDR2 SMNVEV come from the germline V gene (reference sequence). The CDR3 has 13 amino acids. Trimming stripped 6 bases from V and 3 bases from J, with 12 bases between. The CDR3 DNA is TGTGCCAGCAGCTCAACGACCGGCTACGAGCAGTACTTC. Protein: CASSSTTGYEQYF.